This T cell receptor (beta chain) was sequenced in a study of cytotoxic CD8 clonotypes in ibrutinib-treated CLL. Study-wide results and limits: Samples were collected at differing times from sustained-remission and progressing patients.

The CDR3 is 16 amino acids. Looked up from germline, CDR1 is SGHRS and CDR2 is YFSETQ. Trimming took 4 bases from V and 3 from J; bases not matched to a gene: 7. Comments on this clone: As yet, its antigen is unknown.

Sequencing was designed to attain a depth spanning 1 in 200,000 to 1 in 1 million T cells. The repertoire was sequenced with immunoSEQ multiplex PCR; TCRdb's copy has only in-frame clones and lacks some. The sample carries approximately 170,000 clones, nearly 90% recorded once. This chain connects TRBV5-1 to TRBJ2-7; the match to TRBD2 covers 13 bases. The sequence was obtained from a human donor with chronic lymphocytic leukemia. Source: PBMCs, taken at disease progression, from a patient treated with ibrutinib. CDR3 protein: CASSQGGLAGFYEQYF. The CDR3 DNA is TGCGCCAGCAGCCAAGGGGGACTAGCGGGATTCTACGAGCAGTACTTC.